This T cell receptor (beta chain) was retrieved from a study of T cells in Graves' hyperthyroidism and ophthalmopathy. Study-level findings and limits: Using 13 V-J features, a model discriminated ophthalmopathy from stable hyperthyroidism.

What was amplified from RNA transcripts were TCR beta CDR3 regions. First-round RT-PCR with HTBI primers amplified the TCR CDR3 region. MiXCR was run by TCRdb on the multiplex PCR reads, yielding one entry per CDR3 protein. The sample carries about 770,000 distinct CDR3 sequences, roughly 20% recorded once. This clonotype came up many times. The target antigen is unknown. V shed 4 bases, J shed 5 bases, and the junction held 19 bases outside the gene matches. Germline V gene lookup returns CDR1 SGHTA and CDR2 FQGNSA. This CDR3 has 18 amino acids. The rearrangement uses TRBV7-2 and TRBJ2-5; TRBD1 aligns across 7 bases. The sequence came from a woman in her fifties or sixties with Graves' hyperthyroidism that later progressed to Graves' ophthalmopathy. Sequencing was carried out using blood. The CDR3 DNA sequence: TGTGCCAGCAGCTCCCATGCCACCACAAGACAGGGTTGGGAGACCCAGTACTTC. Its translation: CASSSHATTRQGWETQYF.